The rows below give T cell receptor beta chains drawn from one sample of a study of cytomegalovirus exposure and HLA in healthy donors. Sequenced by immunoSEQ multiplex PCR; TCRdb stores in-frame clones only, minus some. The table lists approximately 160,000 clones, 65% to 80% of them singletons. The specimen sequenced was PBMCs. The receptors derive from a woman aged 45 to 65 in good health and CMV-seropositive. The CDR3 runs from the conserved cysteine through the conserved F or W. A D gene is named only where the DNA matches it firmly. The listing skips clone size in some rows; elsewhere it reads once, few, many or a size class.

TRBV7-2	-	TRBJ1-1	-	CASSVGGLNTEAFF	TGTGCCAGCAGTGTCGGGGGGCTGAACACTGAAGCTTTCTTT
TRBV19	-	TRBJ2-7	-	CASIGTGGKDLRQQYF	TGTGCCAGTATTGGGACTGGGGGAAAGGACCTACGACAGCAGTACTTC
TRBV10-1	TRBD1	TRBJ2-4	-	CASSLSRQGDKNIQYF	TGCGCCAGCAGCCTCTCAAGACAGGGGGACAAAAACATTCAGTACTTC
TRBV6-5	TRBD1	TRBJ1-5	-	CASSTGGRNQPQHF	TGTGCCAGCAGTACAGGGGGCCGGAATCAGCCCCAGCATTTT
TRBV6-5	TRBD1	TRBJ1-1	-	CASSYGADRHTEAFF	TGTGCCAGCAGTTACGGAGCGGACAGGCACACTGAAGCTTTCTTT
TRBV5-1	TRBD2	TRBJ2-1	few	CASSVGTSGGRNEQFF	TGCGCCAGCAGCGTCGGGACTAGCGGGGGGAGGAATGAGCAGTTCTTC
TRBV19	TRBD1	TRBJ1-3	-	CASSGGQATGNTIYF	TGTGCCAGTAGTGGGGGACAGGCCACTGGAAACACCATATATTTT
TRBV4-1	-	TRBJ1-2	-	CASSQEQHYGYTF	TGCGCCAGCAGCCAAGAACAGCACTATGGCTACACCTTC
TRBV7-8	-	TRBJ1-6	-	CASRIGEDSYNSPLHF	TGTGCCAGCAGAATAGGGGAAGACTCCTATAATTCACCCCTCCACTTT
TRBV4-1	TRBD2	TRBJ2-7	-	CASSRGLAESYEQYF	TGCGCCAGCAGCAGGGGACTAGCGGAGTCATACGAGCAGTACTTC
TRBV6-5	-	TRBJ2-7	-	CASSLGGSGRYEQYF	TGTGCCAGCAGTTTAGGGGGTTCCGGCCGCTACGAGCAGTACTTC
TRBV5-1	TRBD2	TRBJ2-2	-	CASSPSGANTGELFF	TGCGCCAGCAGCCCCAGCGGGGCGAACACCGGGGAGCTGTTTTTT
TRBV2	TRBD1	TRBJ2-1	-	CASSEPDRGLRDEQFF	TGTGCCAGCAGTGAGCCGGACAGGGGGCTCCGGGATGAGCAGTTCTTC
TRBV6-1	-	TRBJ2-7	-	CASKLVRDGGYEQYF	TGTGCCAGCAAGCTGGTAAGGGACGGGGGATACGAGCAGTACTTC